This is a list of T cell receptor beta chains from one sample in a study of T cell repertoires in cytomegalovirus infection. One entry per CDR3 protein results from TCRdb running MiXCR on the reads. The table has some 200,000 distinct CDR3 sequences, 35% to 40% seen once. Their antigens remain unidentified. Specimen: CD8+ T cells from cultured PBMCs, collected from culture after CMV antigen stimulation. Every receptor here comes from a human donor in good health (CMV status not recorded). Some clones in this sample may be carry-over from other donors' samples. CDR3s include the opening cysteine and the closing phenylalanine or tryptophan. Each record gives: J gene, clone size, V gene, CDR3 length, D gene, CDR3 protein, CDR3 DNA. A D gene is named only where the DNA matches it firmly. Size tells how often a clone was seen (once, few, many) or the class of an expanded clone, and some rows leave it out.

>TRBJ2-1|NA|TRBV7-6|17|TRBD2
CASSQVNPGLAGNEQFF
TGTGCCAGCAGCCAAGTAAATCCGGGACTAGCGGGGAATGAGCAGTTCTTC
>TRBJ1-2|NA|TRBV29-1|13|TRBD1
CSVTPGQGGGYTF
TGCAGCGTTACGCCGGGACAGGGTGGAGGCTACACCTTC
>TRBJ2-2|few|TRBV20-1|19|TRBD2
CSARASGGPEDANTGELFF
TGCAGTGCTAGGGCTAGCGGGGGGCCCGAAGACGCGAACACCGGGGAGCTGTTTTTT
>TRBJ1-2|NA|TRBV14|15|NA
CASSQNMRANYGYTF
TGTGCCAGCAGCCAAAATATGAGAGCTAACTATGGCTACACCTTC
>TRBJ2-7|few|TRBV4-1|12|NA
CASSLPTYEQYF
TGCGCCAGCAGCCTACCGACCTACGAGCAGTACTTC
>TRBJ1-3|NA|TRBV5-1|18|TRBD1
CASSPSTGGTASGNTIYF
TGCGCCAGCAGCCCGTCGACAGGAGGGACAGCCTCTGGAAACACCATATATTTT
>TRBJ2-7|NA|TRBV29-1|12|NA
CSVDVGPYEQYF
TGCAGCGTTGACGTGGGACCCTACGAGCAGTACTTC
>TRBJ2-5|many|TRBV7-9|15|NA
CASSRKQGGKETQYF
TGTGCCAGCAGTCGCAAACAGGGAGGGAAAGAGACCCAGTACTTC
>TRBJ2-1|NA|TRBV27|15|NA
CASSLSGVSYNEQFF
TGTGCCAGCAGTTTAAGCGGAGTAAGCTACAATGAGCAGTTCTTC
>TRBJ1-1|NA|TRBV5-1|16|NA
CASSLVKLGAFTEAFF
TGCGCCAGCAGCTTGGTGAAATTAGGGGCCTTCACTGAAGCTTTCTTT
>TRBJ1-4|few|TRBV7-3|15|TRBD1
CASSSGTATNEKLFF
TGTGCCAGCAGCTCAGGGACAGCAACTAATGAAAAACTGTTTTTT
>TRBJ2-6|few|TRBV18|15|NA
CASSPSYSGANVLTF
TGTGCCAGCTCACCCTCTTACTCTGGGGCCAACGTCCTGACTTTC
>TRBJ2-7|few|TRBV4-2|18|TRBD2
CASSQESFMTSESFRQYF
TGTGCCAGCAGCCAAGAATCTTTTATGACTAGCGAGTCCTTTCGGCAGTACTTC
>TRBJ2-3|few|TRBV6-1|16|TRBD1
CASSPPTGYRTDTQYF
TGTGCCAGCAGTCCCCCGACAGGGTATCGCACAGATACGCAGTATTTT
>TRBJ2-7|NA|TRBV6-1|15|NA
CASSEDGTRYYEQYF
TGTGCCAGCAGTGAAGACGGGACTCGGTACTACGAGCAGTACTTC
>TRBJ2-7|NA|TRBV12-3/TRBV12-4|15|TRBD1
CASRQGQGPPYEQYF
TGTGCCAGCAGACAGGGACAGGGGCCCCCCTACGAGCAGTACTTC
>TRBJ2-7|few|TRBV6-1|15|NA
CASSFDPSGAYEQYF
TGTGCCAGCAGTTTCGACCCGAGTGGTGCCTACGAGCAGTACTTC
>TRBJ2-1|NA|TRBV29-1|17|TRBD2
CSVAPTSGDTPGGEQFF
TGCAGCGTTGCCCCGACTAGCGGGGACACCCCGGGGGGTGAGCAGTTCTTC
>TRBJ2-5|NA|TRBV11-2|16|NA
CASSLPPGTTKETQYF
TGTGCCAGCAGCTTACCCCCCGGGACAACTAAAGAGACCCAGTACTTC
>TRBJ1-5|NA|TRBV7-3|15|NA
CASSIVEGSNQPQHF
TGTGCCAGCAGCATCGTAGAGGGTAGCAATCAGCCCCAGCATTTT
>TRBJ1-2|few|TRBV30|12|NA
CAWSVIGYGYTF
TGTGCCTGGAGTGTAATCGGGTATGGCTACACCTTC
>TRBJ2-3|NA|TRBV14|19|NA
CASSQGRGQGLARPDTQYF
TGTGCCAGCAGCCAAGGAAGGGGGCAGGGACTCGCCCGGCCAGATACGCAGTATTTT
>TRBJ2-5|NA|TRBV12-3/TRBV12-4|14|NA
CASSLAIQSETQYF
TGTGCCAGCAGTTTAGCGATCCAGTCGGAGACCCAGTACTTC
>TRBJ2-2|NA|TRBV28|11|NA
CASRLGEELFF
TGTGCCAGCAGGTTAGGAGAGGAGCTGTTTTTT
>TRBJ1-1|NA|TRBV7-9|13|TRBD1
CASSLSQGGIAFF
TGTGCCAGCAGCTTATCACAGGGGGGTATCGCTTTCTTT
>TRBJ2-7|NA|TRBV19|13|NA
CASSKGHDYEQYF
TGTGCCAGTAGTAAGGGGCATGACTACGAGCAGTACTTC
>TRBJ2-5|NA|TRBV7-3|14|TRBD1
CASSPTGGKETQYF
TGTGCCAGCAGCCCGACAGGGGGCAAAGAGACCCAGTACTTC
>TRBJ2-1|few|TRBV7-3|17|TRBD2
CASSQRASGPLGNEQFF
TGTGCCAGCAGTCAGCGGGCTAGCGGCCCTTTGGGGAATGAGCAGTTCTTC
>TRBJ2-2|few|TRBV19|11|TRBD2
CASAGGGELFF
TGTGCCTCCGCGGGGGGCGGGGAGCTGTTTTTT
>TRBJ1-5|NA|TRBV27|14|NA
CASSLFTGGQPQHF
TGTGCCAGCAGTTTATTTACAGGCGGGCAGCCCCAGCATTTT
>TRBJ1-1|NA|TRBV5-4|14|NA
CASSLARSKTEAFF
TGTGCCAGCAGCTTGGCCAGGAGTAAGACTGAAGCTTTCTTT
>TRBJ2-7|few|TRBV12-3/TRBV12-4|14|TRBD2
CASSLGREGYEQYF
TGTGCCAGCAGTTTGGGGCGGGAGGGCTACGAGCAGTACTTC
>TRBJ2-7|NA|TRBV3-1|15|TRBD1
CASSQGYGQAYEQYF
TGTGCCAGCAGCCAAGGCTACGGACAGGCCTACGAGCAGTACTTC
>TRBJ1-5|few|TRBV25-1|14|TRBD1
CASSGWQGDQPQHF
TGTGCCAGCAGCGGTTGGCAGGGGGATCAGCCCCAGCATTTT
>TRBJ2-2|NA|TRBV24-1|14|NA
CATSESQGAGELFF
TGTGCCACCAGTGAGTCACAGGGAGCCGGGGAGCTGTTTTTT
>TRBJ1-5|few|TRBV6-1|17|TRBD1
CASRSGTGGWSNQPQHF
TGTGCCAGCAGGTCCGGGACAGGGGGCTGGAGCAATCAGCCCCAGCATTTT
>TRBJ1-3|NA|TRBV10-3|15|NA
CAISTVGASGNTIYF
TGTGCCATCAGTACGGTGGGGGCATCTGGAAACACCATATATTTT
>TRBJ2-2|few|TRBV19|17|TRBD2
CASSPPPGTKNTGELFF
TGTGCCAGTAGTCCTCCCCCCGGGACTAAGAACACCGGGGAGCTGTTTTTT
>TRBJ1-1|few|TRBV7-9|17|NA
CASSLVRWGRRNTEAFF
TGTGCCAGCAGCTTAGTGAGATGGGGCAGGAGGAACACTGAAGCTTTCTTT